The T cell receptor (beta chain) described here comes from a study of post-analysis software for immune sequencing data. Study-wide background: There were relapsing-remitting, secondary progressive and progressive-relapsing multiple sclerosis among the disease courses included. General study points: Same-batch preparations were strongly co-clustered by F measure. Patients had higher frequencies than controls of roughly five TRBV segments, including TRBV5-6, TRBV5-1 and TRBV20-1. The normalized Chao1 diversity of multiple sclerosis patients was significantly lower than that of controls.

TCR beta libraries were prepared from cDNA with unique molecular identifiers. About 500,000 cDNA molecules were obtained per 1 to 10 million input T cells. Each CDR3 protein is one row after TCRdb ran MiXCR on the PCR reads. The sample yields hundreds of thousands of distinct CDR3 sequences, just under 30% seen once. A note on this clonotype: Its target is unknown. A much larger clone is a single base away; this may be a read error.

J gave up 4 bases and V 3 bases, and 6 bases lay outside the gene matches. The CDR3 has 14 amino acids. Germline V CDR1 and CDR2: SGHRS, YFSETQ. Input material: blood. The chain uses TRBV5-1 and TRBJ1-2; 7 bases are a match to TRBD1. The TCR sequence derives from a girl under 18 with multiple sclerosis. The CDR3 protein is CASSWGQHSYGYTF. CDR3 DNA sequence: TGCGCCAGCAGCTGGGGACAGCACAGCTATGGCTACACCTTC.